A selection of T cell receptor beta chains follows, all from one sample in a study of neurological immune-mediated disorders. TCRdb itself ran the 5' RACE reads through MiXCR, one entry per CDR3 protein. The sample consists of roughly 50,000 distinct CDR3 sequences, around a tenth of them appearing once. The source material was PBMCs. The origin of the receptors is a man in his 70s with HTLV-1-associated myelopathy (HAM/TSP). CDR3s include the opening cysteine and the closing phenylalanine or tryptophan. D genes are given only for firm matches. For some rows the clone size is stated as once, few or many, or as a class when expanded; others skip it.

d_gene	v_gene	len	j_gene	abundance	CDR3aa	CDR3nt
TRBD2	TRBV29-1	14	TRBJ2-5	many	CSVVGREGRETQYF	TGCAGCGTTGTGGGCAGGGAGGGTAGGGAGACCCAGTACTTC
NA	TRBV4-3	13	TRBJ1-1	NA	CASSQDRNTEAFF	TGCGCCAGCAGCCAAGACAGGAACACTGAAGCTTTCTTT
TRBD1	TRBV12-3/TRBV12-4	13	TRBJ1-1	many	CASRGTGFTEAFF	TGTGCCAGCAGGGGGACAGGGTTCACTGAAGCTTTCTTT
NA	TRBV18	13	TRBJ1-4	NA	CAAAVATNEKLFF	TGTGCCGCCGCGGTTGCAACTAATGAAAAACTGTTTTTT
NA	TRBV6-2/TRBV6-3	18	TRBJ2-5	many	CASSYSILVAGRQETQYF	TGTGCCAGCAGTTACTCGATCCTGGTCGCAGGGAGGCAAGAGACCCAGTACTTC
NA	TRBV12-3/TRBV12-4	16	TRBJ2-6	many	CASTTPTGSGANVLTF	TGTGCCAGCACCACTCCTACAGGCTCTGGGGCCAACGTCCTGACTTTC
NA	TRBV3-1	14	TRBJ2-2	many	CASSPRTFTGELFF	TGTGCCAGCAGCCCCCGGACTTTCACCGGGGAGCTGTTTTTT
NA	TRBV19	15	TRBJ1-1	NA	CASSLGVLLNTEAFF	TGTGCCAGTAGTTTGGGGGTACTGTTGAACACTGAAGCTTTCTTT
TRBD1	TRBV7-2	15	TRBJ2-7	many	CASSIQQGAYYEQYF	TGTGCCAGCAGCATCCAACAGGGGGCCTACTACGAGCAGTACTTC
NA	TRBV12-3/TRBV12-4	13	TRBJ2-2	many	CASRDHLAGELFF	TGTGCCAGCAGGGATCATTTGGCCGGGGAGCTGTTTTTT
NA	TRBV7-9	14	TRBJ2-5	many	CASSLDGGVETQYF	TGTGCCAGCAGCTTAGATGGGGGCGTGGAGACCCAGTACTTC
NA	TRBV20-1	13	TRBJ1-5	NA	CSASGSGSQPQHF	TGCAGTGCTAGTGGGTCAGGGAGTCAGCCCCAGCATTTT
NA	TRBV7-8	15	TRBJ2-2	many	CASSLVAGRARELFF	TGTGCCAGCAGCTTAGTCGCGGGACGTGCAAGGGAGCTGTTTTTT
TRBD1	TRBV12-3/TRBV12-4	12	TRBJ1-1	many	CASSPGQGGAFF	TGTGCCAGCAGTCCAGGACAGGGCGGTGCTTTCTTT
NA	TRBV20-1	16	TRBJ1-5	many	CSALGTTYWGNQPQHF	TGCAGTGCTCTCGGAACCACTTACTGGGGCAATCAGCCCCAGCATTTT
NA	TRBV7-2	18	TRBJ1-6	many	CASSLVSGPFEYNSPLHF	TGTGCCAGCAGCTTAGTGTCAGGGCCCTTTGAATATAATTCACCCCTCCACTTT
TRBD2	TRBV6-5	12	TRBJ2-5	NA	CASSRGGETQYF	TGTGCCAGCAGTCGGGGGGGGGAGACCCAGTACTTC
TRBD1	TRBV6-1	14	TRBJ2-1	many	CASRRTGGRDEQFF	TGTGCCAGCAGACGGACAGGGGGTAGGGATGAGCAGTTCTTC
TRBD2	TRBV28	16	TRBJ2-7	many	CASSFLSGSQSYEQYF	TGTGCCAGCAGTTTCCTTAGCGGGAGTCAATCCTACGAGCAGTACTTC
NA	TRBV6-1	13	TRBJ2-2	many	CASSERLRGELFF	TGTGCCAGCAGTGAAAGACTCCGCGGGGAGCTGTTTTTT
TRBD1	TRBV28	15	TRBJ1-5	many	CASVLSTGGNQPQHF	TGTGCCAGCGTCTTGTCGACAGGGGGCAATCAGCCCCAGCATTTT
NA	TRBV6-6	12	TRBJ1-1	many	CASRMQVTEAFF	TGTGCCAGCAGGATGCAGGTTACTGAAGCTTTCTTT
TRBD1	TRBV4-1	20	TRBJ2-6	many	CASSPGTGRASFSGANVLTF	TGCGCCAGCAGCCCAGGGACAGGCCGGGCATCCTTCTCTGGGGCCAACGTCCTGACTTTC
NA	TRBV10-2	17	TRBJ2-5	many	CASRPSNSHPSGETQYF	TGCGCCAGCAGGCCCTCAAATAGCCACCCTTCGGGGGAGACCCAGTACTTC
NA	TRBV28	15	TRBJ2-5	many	CASSPGTGPVETQYF	TGTGCCAGCAGTCCGGGAACAGGGCCCGTGGAGACCCAGTACTTC
NA	TRBV12-3/TRBV12-4	16	TRBJ2-1	NA	CASSAWRSGGYNEQFF	TGTGCCAGCAGTGCCTGGAGGAGTGGTGGATACAATGAGCAGTTCTTC
NA	TRBV7-8	14	TRBJ2-2	many	CASSSWGNTGELFF	TGTGCCAGCAGCTCATGGGGAAACACCGGGGAGCTGTTTTTT
NA	TRBV5-4	14	TRBJ2-5	many	CAYNRAQYQETQYF	TGTGCCTATAACCGGGCTCAGTACCAAGAGACCCAGTACTTC
NA	TRBV20-1	11	TRBJ1-1	many	CSAKDRTEAFF	TGCAGTGCTAAGGACAGAACTGAAGCTTTCTTT
NA	TRBV9	15	TRBJ1-5	many	CASSVTGESNQPQHF	TGTGCCAGCAGCGTAACCGGGGAGAGCAATCAGCCCCAGCATTTT
TRBD1	TRBV5-6	15	TRBJ2-4	many	CASSLSGQGSDIQYF	TGTGCCAGCAGCTTATCGGGACAGGGGAGTGACATTCAGTACTTC
TRBD1	TRBV9	15	TRBJ2-3	many	CASSVRQGVEDTQYF	TGTGCCAGCAGCGTCCGACAGGGTGTAGAAGATACGCAGTATTTT
TRBD2	TRBV20-1	14	TRBJ2-7	many	CSARGDLSGRGQYF	TGCAGTGCTCGTGGGGACTTAAGCGGGAGAGGGCAGTACTTC
NA	TRBV20-1	14	TRBJ2-6	many	CSAREGPGANVLTF	TGCAGTGCTAGAGAGGGCCCTGGGGCCAACGTCCTGACTTTC
NA	TRBV20-1	13	TRBJ2-5	many	CSARAGHQETQYF	TGCAGCGCCAGGGCAGGGCACCAAGAGACCCAGTACTTC
NA	TRBV5-6	17	TRBJ2-5	many	CASSLGVGGAAQETQYF	TGTGCCAGCAGCTTGGGGGTGGGGGGGGCGGCACAAGAGACCCAGTACTTC
TRBD1	TRBV6-5	14	TRBJ2-5	many	CASSQRQGGETQYF	TGTGCCAGCAGCCAAAGACAGGGTGGGGAGACCCAGTACTTC